This T cell receptor (beta chain) was documented in a study of blood T cell repertoires in COVID-19. About the research overall: Material from acute and convalescent COVID-19 was sourced from the United States, Italy and Spain.

There are 15 residues in the CDR3. Looked up from germline, CDR1 is SNHLY and CDR2 is FYNNEI. V was pared by 5 bases and J by 1 base, with 4 bases of the junction left unmatched. A few counts support this clone. In the original analysis: Reference gene primers were amplified, and this amplification served to estimate nucleated cell counts. Repertoires were generated with immunoSEQ multiplex PCR, while TCRdb's copy carries only in-frame clones and drops some. V, J and clone size reflect that table, while D and trimming were determined from the DNA. The sample has about 140,000 clones, about three quarters seen once.

The chain recombines TRBV2 with TRBJ1-1; TRBD1 agrees at 10 bases. The sequence was collected from a woman between 45 and 65 years old with active or convalescent COVID-19. The material sequenced was peripheral blood. The CDR3 sequence: CASSWDRGENTEAFF. The CDR3, as DNA: TGTGCCAGCAGTTGGGACAGGGGAGAGAACACTGAAGCTTTCTTT.